The source of this T cell receptor beta chain is a study of breast tumors, draining lymph nodes, adjacent tissues. The study, taken as a whole, reports: Data fit most tumor T cells coming from lymph node, expanding in tumor. Tumor and nontumor repertoires were significantly more similar in luminal-like than in basal-like breast cancer.

The CDR3 has 16 residues. The ends were cut back, 4 bases at V and 3 bases at J, with 13 bases in the middle. Germline CDR1 SEHNR, CDR2 FQNEAQ (reference sequence). Samples came from axillary lymph nodes draining the breast cancer. One entry per CDR3 protein, called by TCRdb with MiXCR from the multiplex PCR reads. There are about 140,000 distinct CDR3 sequences in the sample; about 31% occur only once, and about 2.5% lies in the top ten. This clonotype was observed at least ten times. Its antigen is not identified. The chain links TRBV7-9 to TRBJ2-6, with a possible D match to TRBD1 (6 bases). The specimen sequenced was axillary lymph node tissue. The receptor's source is a female donor with breast cancer. Some clones in this sample may be carry-over from other donors' samples. CDR3 in DNA: TGTGCCAGCAGCTCAACCGGGGACATTGGGGCCAACGTCCTGACTTTC. Translated: CASSSTGDIGANVLTF.